Described below is a single T cell receptor (beta chain) sequence and its context. The antigen remains unidentified. Within the CD8+ T cell compartment, naive cells were CD45RO-CCR7+CD27+CD95-. This sample stems from a study of CXCR3-negative and CXCR3-positive naive CD8 T cells. Study-wide points: Memory cells diverged, while naive CXCR3-positive and CXCR3-negative cells had similar TRBV-TRBJ usage. TRB CDR3 properties were used to infer TCR strength, and surface CD5 was comparable between naive subsets. Compared with CXCR3-negative naive cells, CXCR3-positive naive cells showed more hydrophobic TRB CDR3s.

Through 5' RACE with UMI labels, the TRB cDNA libraries were prepared. TCRdb reanalyzed the 5' RACE reads, giving one entry per CDR3 protein sequence and no DNA. This sample's table reports around 140,000 distinct CDR3 sequences. Germline-derived CDR1 and CDR2 are SSHAT and FNYEAQ (reference sequence). The CDR3 length is 13 residues. V usage is TRBV7-7 and J usage is TRBJ2-7; without DNA, the TCRdb call of TRBD1 cannot be checked. The receptor was derived from a human donor in good health. Some clones in this sample may be carry-over from other donors' samples. Sequenced material: naive CXCR3- CD8+ T cells from blood. Subset: CD45RO-CCR7+CD27+CD95- naive CD8+ T cells lacking CXCR3 (TNR3-). The CDR3 here is CASSLAQDYEQYF. Using reference TRBV7-7 and TRBJ2-7 for the parts outside the CDR3, the full variable domain is GAGVSQSPRYKVTKRGQDVTLRCDPISSHATLYWYQQALGQGPEFLTYFNYEAQPDKSGLPSDRFSAERPEGSISTLTIQRTEQRDSAMYRCASSLAQDYEQYFGPGTRLTVT.